This T cell receptor (beta chain) was documented in a study of shared clonotypes between healthy human individuals (dated by TCRdb to 2018 to 2021). Study-level background: The cohort comprised a couple of women and a few men aged 18 to 49 years. Per donor, three plates each were used for CD4 naive and CD4 memory, two for CD8 naive, and one for CD8 memory. Blood TCR repertoires of a handful of healthy adults were deeply sequenced to estimate repertoire size and the extent of clonotype sharing between individuals. To increase sequencing depth and limit assay-specific biases, different laboratories used diverse techniques to prepare libraries and sequence TCR repertoires. Per donor, leukapheresis produced somewhere between about 0.9 and 9 billion PBMCs.

What the work shows at the level of the full study, not this receptor alone: The genetic and exposure-history diversity represented was limited by the small number of donors. Clonotypes shared by all four sorted-subset donors showed higher generation probabilities than non-shared clonotypes. Larger estimated clonotype richness was generally found for naive subsets than for memory subsets. Incomplete sequencing was indicated by rarefaction of sorted-subset datasets, despite the large sequencing depth. Only blood was sampled, and tissue TCR repertoires likely differ from those in blood. Sharing across a few donors was observed for around 4.8% of naive CD4, about 3.2% of naive CD8, over 2% of memory CD4, and about 0.4% of memory CD8 clonotypes. Pairwise subsampling indicated that sequencing depth was expected to affect the degree of clonotype sharing among donors.

The donors were healthy, HIV-negative adults who had no recently reported acute infections or vaccinations. Every donor was a Caucasian adult residing in Nashville, Tennessee, USA. CD4+ T cells were enriched by magnetic negative selection; naive cells were then positively selected on CD45RA, and the negative fraction formed the memory subset. Blood was collected by leukapheresis, and PBMCs were isolated by Ficoll-Histopaque density gradient centrifugation and then cryopreserved in liquid nitrogen vapor phase. Purity and quantity of every magnetically sorted T cell population were checked by analytical flow cytometry. Each sorted fraction had its genomic DNA isolated and then quantified by UV absorbance on a Nanodrop 2000c. The germline V gene provides CDR1 MDHEN and CDR2 SYDVKM. From its cysteine to its phenylalanine, the CDR3 spans 12 amino acids. The kept DNA is CDR3 alone, 36 bases in frame from the first base. V loses 3 bases of germline sequence and J loses 5 bases, and the interval between the two ends is 5 bases.

This clone was counted only a few times. Its antigen has not been determined. Qualities for individual bases were not recorded, and no much larger clone is one base off. Using the deep immunoSEQ assay, multiplex PCR amplified TCR CDR3 regions from genomic DNA. For each cell subset, the extracted genomic DNA was distributed evenly across all wells of several immunoSEQ 96-well plates, and each plate served as one replicate. For sorted subsets, each replicate PCR was loaded with roughly 190 ng genomic DNA, equivalent to 30,000 to 35,000 T cell genomes. Purified libraries were quantified with a Qubit 3.0 fluorometer, sized on a Bioanalyzer 2100, and re-quantified with the KAPA Library Quantification kit. Every immunoSEQ 96-well plate was sequenced on a separate single-read 150-cycle Illumina NextSeq 550 flow cell. From the authors' description of their analysis: Because only junctional sequences without quality scores were contained in the immunoSEQ output, filtering matching that applied to full-length reads could not be performed. To assign V/J genes and CDR3, sequences were annotated against IMGT germline references using PyIR, a Python wrapper for IgBLAST v1.9. Reads were filtered out if the reads had weak V/J assignments (E-value above 1e-6), no CDR3, stop codons, out-of-frame junctions, or ambiguous translated residues. A V3J clonotype was defined by an identical inferred V gene, J gene, and CDR3 amino acid sequence. Percentage overlap between repertoires was computed as shared unique clonotypes divided by the size of the smaller repertoire. RTK rarefaction, the Chao1 estimator, and Recon v2.1 estimates of unobserved clonotypes were used to assess repertoire richness. OLGA was used to compute generation probabilities for all TCRbeta clonotypes that the gDNA method yielded from a few donors. This immuneACCESS table, as held by TCRdb, lists in-frame sequences with V and J called but not all clones. Of the missing ones, under half trace to an unresolved V gene in checked studies; the others have no known cause. The V and J calls and clone size were taken over from that table, and D and trimming were inferred from the DNA. This sample has under 2.5 million clones in its table, and roughly 90% of those were observed once. The top ten clonotypes cover 0.37% of the sample.

This TCR derives from a man between 18 and 29 years old in good health. Some clones in this sample may be carry-over from other donors' samples. The sequencing input was naive CD4+ T cells from PBMCs. The cell subset or site label of this sample denotes: CD45RA+ positively selected. Here the chain combines TRBV28 and TRBJ1-5; the D gene cannot be resolved reliably. The sequenced DNA: TGTGCCAGCAGTTTTAATGATCAGCCCCAGCATTTT. Translated, it reads CASSFNDQPQHF.